The subject of this entry is one T cell receptor (beta chain). Its antigen is currently unknown. Germline is not matched at one junction end, which may reflect a read error. Reverse transcription used roughly 0.5 to 1 ug RNA and random hexamers. A single record per CDR3 protein comes from TCRdb applying MiXCR to the immunoSEQ multiplex PCR reads. Altogether more than 150,000 distinct CDR3 sequences are present, around 96% being singletons, with the ten largest covering around 0.15%. TCR beta was sequenced from blood CD8+ and CD4+ T cells. Patients having Susac syndrome satisfied recently defined diagnostic criteria for definite or probable disease. The authors negatively isolated CD8+ and CD4+ T cells and FACS-enriched TEMRA cells. The sample belongs to a study of CD8 T cells in Susac syndrome. Broader study findings: None of the CD4+ T cell repertoires in Susac syndrome showed clonal expansion.

CDR1 and CDR2 (germline): LNHNV, YYDKDF (reference sequence). The CDR3 sequence is 12 residues long. This rearrangement joins TRBV15 to TRBJ2-1; D may be TRBD1 (5 bases). Sequenced: CD4+ T cells from PBMCs. The TCR was taken from a human donor with Susac syndrome. DNA for the CDR3: TGTGCCACCAGCAGACCCCAGGGTCCTCGGGCGTTC. This gives the protein CATSRPQGPRAF.